This record concerns one T cell receptor (beta chain) sequence. Its antigen is undetermined. These data come from a study of cytomegalovirus exposure and HLA in healthy donors. General observations from the study: The study recorded about 150 TCR beta chains that were cytomegalovirus-associated. HLA restriction was apparent for most CMV-associated TCR beta chains in a later analysis. CMV serostatus was the only immune exposure information that was available.

Germline values: CDR1 MNHEY, CDR2 SMNVEV (reference sequence). V lost 5 bases and J lost 11; bases outside the gene matches: 17. This CDR3 is 17 amino acids long. PCR primers comprised 60 Vbeta and 13 Jbeta primers. Some clones are missing from TCRdb's copy, which holds only in-frame ones; the method was immunoSEQ multiplex PCR. This table has about 140,000 clones, roughly 81% appearing once. V gene TRBV27 combines with J gene TRBJ2-3, with TRBD2 identical over 12 bases. The sequence came from a female donor in good health and CMV-seronegative. Sequenced: PBMCs. The CDR3, as DNA: TGTGCCAGCAGTCCGACCTCACTAGGACTAGCGGGATATCTGCAGTATTTT. This sequence encodes CASSPTSLGLAGYLQYF.